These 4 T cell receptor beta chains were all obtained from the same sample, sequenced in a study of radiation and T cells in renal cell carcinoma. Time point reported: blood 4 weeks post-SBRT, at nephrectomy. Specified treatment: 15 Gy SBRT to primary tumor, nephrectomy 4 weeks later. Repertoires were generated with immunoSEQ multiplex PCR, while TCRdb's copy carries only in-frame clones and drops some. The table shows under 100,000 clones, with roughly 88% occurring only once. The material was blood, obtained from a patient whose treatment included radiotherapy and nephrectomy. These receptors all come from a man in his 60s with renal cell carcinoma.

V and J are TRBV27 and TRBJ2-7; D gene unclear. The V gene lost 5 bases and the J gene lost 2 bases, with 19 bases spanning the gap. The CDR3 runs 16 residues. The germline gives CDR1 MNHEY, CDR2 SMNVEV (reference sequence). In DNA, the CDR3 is TGTGCCAGCAGTCTCCCCACTCTGAATTTCGCCTACGAGCAGTACTTC. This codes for CASSLPTLNFAYEQYF.

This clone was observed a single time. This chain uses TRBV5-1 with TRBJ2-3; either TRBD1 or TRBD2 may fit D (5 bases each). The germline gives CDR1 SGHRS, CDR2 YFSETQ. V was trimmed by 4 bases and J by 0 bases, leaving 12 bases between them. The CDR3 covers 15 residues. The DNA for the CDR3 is TGCGCCAGCAGCCCAGGGACGCCGAGCACAGATACGCAGTATTTT. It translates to CASSPGTPSTDTQYF.

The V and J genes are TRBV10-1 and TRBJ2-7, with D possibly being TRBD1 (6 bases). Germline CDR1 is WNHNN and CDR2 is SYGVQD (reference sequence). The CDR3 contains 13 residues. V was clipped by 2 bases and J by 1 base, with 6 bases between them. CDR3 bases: TGCGCCAGCAGTGAGGGACAGTCCTACGAGCAGTACTTC. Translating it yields CASSEGQSYEQYF.

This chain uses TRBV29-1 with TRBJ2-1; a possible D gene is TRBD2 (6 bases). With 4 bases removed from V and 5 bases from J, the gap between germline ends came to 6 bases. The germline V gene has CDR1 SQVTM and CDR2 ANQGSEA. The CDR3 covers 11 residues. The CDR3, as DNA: TGCAGCGTTGGGGAGGACAATGAGCAGTTCTTC. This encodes CSVGEDNEQFF.